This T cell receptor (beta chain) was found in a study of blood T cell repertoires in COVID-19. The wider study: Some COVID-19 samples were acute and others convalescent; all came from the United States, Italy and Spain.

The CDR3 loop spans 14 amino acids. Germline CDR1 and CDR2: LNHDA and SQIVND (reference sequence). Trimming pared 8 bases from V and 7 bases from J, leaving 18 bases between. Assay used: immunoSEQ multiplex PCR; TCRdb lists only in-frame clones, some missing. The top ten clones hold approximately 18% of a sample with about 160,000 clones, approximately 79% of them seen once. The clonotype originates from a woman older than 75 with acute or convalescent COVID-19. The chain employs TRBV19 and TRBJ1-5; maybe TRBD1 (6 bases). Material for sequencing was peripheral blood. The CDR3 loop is CASSRARGGQPQHF. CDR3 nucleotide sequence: TGTGCCAGTTCTAGGGCCAGGGGAGGGCAGCCCCAGCATTTT. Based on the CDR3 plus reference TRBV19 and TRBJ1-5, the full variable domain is DGGITQSPKYLFRKEGQNVTLSCEQNLNHDAMYWYRQDPGQGLRLIYYSQIVNDFQKGDIAEGYSVSREKKESFPLTVTSAQKNPTAFYLCASSRARGGQPQHFGDGTRLSIL.